This paragraph reports one T cell receptor (beta chain). This specimen belongs to a study of T cell responses to AZD1222 COVID-19 vaccine. Sequenced by immunoSEQ multiplex PCR; TCRdb stores in-frame clones only, minus some. The table shows roughly 150,000 clones, with around 89% occurring only once. The germline V gene encodes CDR1 SGHKS and CDR2 YYEKEE (reference sequence). This CDR3 region has 17 residues. Deletions cut 0 bases from V and 7 bases from J, with 17 bases between. This TCR was recovered from an adult in good health. The source material was peripheral blood, sampled on day 0 of MenACWY control vaccination. The chain links TRBV5-5 to TRBJ1-6; D is ambiguous. CDR3 sequence: CASSLVSGTAKNSPLHF. The CDR3 nucleotides read TGTGCCAGCAGCTTGGTTTCCGGAACAGCTAAAAATTCACCCCTCCACTTT.